The sequence of this TCR beta chain was determined in a study of Graves' ophthalmopathy and Graves' hyperthyroidism (dated by TCRdb to the late 2010s). Some background on the complete study: A patient counted as having stable hyperthyroidism if there was no progression to ophthalmopathy within 18 months of follow-up. Following sample collection, hyperthyroidism patients were given methimazole at a starting dose of 30 mg daily, and ophthalmopathy patients were given high-dose intravenous methylprednisolone. The independent validation cohort included 18 to 20 hyperthyroidism patients plus 17 patients who later progressed from hyperthyroidism to ophthalmopathy. In roughly 6 hyperthyroidism patients, T-cell repertoires of thyroid tissue and blood were compared. In total, 135 blood samples were TCR-sequenced: around 42 ophthalmopathy, over 70 hyperthyroidism and 17 hyperthyroidism-to-ophthalmopathy patients. A discovery set of more than 90 patients (approximately 42 ophthalmopathy, 55 to 60 stable hyperthyroidism) was enrolled to explore V-J signatures distinguishing ophthalmopathy from hyperthyroidism. TCR beta repertoire signatures were used to distinguish Graves' ophthalmopathy from Graves' hyperthyroidism and to predict progression to ophthalmopathy.

This clonotype was seen repeatedly, ten times or more. It has no known antigen specificity. No per-base quality is available; no much larger clone lies one base away. Broad study findings and their caveats: The 13-signature model separated ophthalmopathy from stable hyperthyroidism with approximately 90% sensitivity and approximately 81% specificity in cross-validation, and 80%/75% in the test set. No statistical method was used to predetermine the sample size, and group allocation was not hidden from the investigators. In validation, the model predicted ophthalmopathy progression with about 64% sensitivity and 72% to 80% specificity; some 13 predicted patients were CT-confirmed with GO in a median of around 6 months. Among expanded thyroid clonotypes with frequency above 0.001, most also showed up in blood, which suggests that blood repertoires may reflect the thyroid immune response.

For repertoire sequencing, the TCR beta CDR3 regions were amplified from RNA transcripts. The first round was an RT-PCR using HTBI primers with the Qiagen OneStep RT-PCR kit, and this first round was followed by a second-round multiplex PCR, then size selection and purification. Libraries were sequenced paired-end with 100 bp reads on an Illumina HiSeq2000. Per the authors' processing: SOAPnuke was used to process the reads, removing any read that contained adapters or uncalled bases, had a mean Phred below 15, or lacked an exact match to the constant primer or identifier. High-quality paired reads were merged with COPE v1.2.5. Unique nucleotide sequences were defined as clonotypes and aligned to IMGT TRB V, D and J references using MiTCR v1.1. Only V-J combinations with frequency above 0.0001 were analysed, covering about 99% of repertoires. For each V-J combination, a TCR clonal expansion and chaos score was defined as F50 clonal expansion divided by the chaos observed in the TCRdist matrix. Welch's t-statistics and random forest were used to reduce the features to approximately 13 V-J combinations, which were then used as input to a naive Bayes classifier. The Morisita-Horn index was used to measure how similar the thyroid and blood repertoires were. In-frame beta chains were kept once TCRdb had trimmed the public reads at Q25 with fastp and called clones with MiXCR. Identical CDR3 protein sequences are pooled into one entry, listed with their most common genes and DNA. The V and J calls reflect TCRdb's pipeline rather than the authors' work. Across this sample there are around 1.1 million distinct CDR3 sequences, with less than 45% seen only once. Over 8.5% of the sample is held by the ten biggest clonotypes.

The hyperthyroidism patients were 18 to 65 years old and newly diagnosed, with a disease duration of less than 2 months. Patients with other autoimmune diseases, uncontrolled infections, pregnancy or lactation were excluded from the study. Diagnosis relied on clinical symptoms, serum thyroxine, TRAb, thyroid ultrasound and orbital computed tomography. Trizol reagent was used to extract the total RNA, and its quality was then checked on an Agilent 2100 Bioanalyzer. Source material: peripheral blood or thyroid tissue (not recorded which). The receptor was isolated from an adult man with Graves' hyperthyroidism.

The CDR3 corresponds to CASILQGAIKTEAFF. In nucleotides, the sequence is TGTGCCAGCATCTTACAGGGGGCGATTAAGACTGAAGCTTTCTTT. The sequence is built from TRBV12-3 or TRBV12-4 and TRBJ1-1, and 9 junction bases match TRBD1. V and J are trimmed by 7 bases and 5 bases, and the gene matches miss 11 bases of the junction. The CDR3 runs 15 amino acids, cysteine and phenylalanine included. The read is trimmed to its CDR3 DNA, 45 bases read in frame from base 1.